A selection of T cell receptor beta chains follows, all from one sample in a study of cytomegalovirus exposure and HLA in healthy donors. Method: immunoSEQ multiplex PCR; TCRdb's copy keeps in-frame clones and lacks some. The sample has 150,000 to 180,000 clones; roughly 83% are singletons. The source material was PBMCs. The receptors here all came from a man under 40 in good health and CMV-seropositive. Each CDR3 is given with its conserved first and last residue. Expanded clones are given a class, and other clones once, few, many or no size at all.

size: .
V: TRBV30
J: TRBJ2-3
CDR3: CAWSGKLAGSTQYF

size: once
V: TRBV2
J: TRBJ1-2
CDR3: CASSGSGGVHGYTF

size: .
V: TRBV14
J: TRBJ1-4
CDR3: CASSHQEAGHTGGTPEKLFF

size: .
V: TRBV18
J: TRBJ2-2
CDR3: CASSLNAGQINTGELFF

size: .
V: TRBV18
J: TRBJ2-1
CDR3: CASSLGEGNEQFF

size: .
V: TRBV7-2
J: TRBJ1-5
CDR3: CASSLAGHGNQPQHF

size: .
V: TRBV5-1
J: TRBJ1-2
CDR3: CASSSTGTGGGYTF

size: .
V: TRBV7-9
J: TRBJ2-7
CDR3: CASSSQTYEQYF

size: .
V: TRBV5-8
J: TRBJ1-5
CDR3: CASSLGTYSNQPQHF

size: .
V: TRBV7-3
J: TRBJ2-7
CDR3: CASSLTGTGGYEQYF

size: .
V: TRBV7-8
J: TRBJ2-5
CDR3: CASSLREANLFKETQYF

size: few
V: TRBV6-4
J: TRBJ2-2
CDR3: CASGTSGADTGELFF

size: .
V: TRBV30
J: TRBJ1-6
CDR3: CAWGGQGPTLHF

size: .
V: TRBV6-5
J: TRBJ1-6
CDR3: CASSYLRDRNSPLHF

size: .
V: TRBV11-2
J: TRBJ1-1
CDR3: CASSRGQSNTEAFF

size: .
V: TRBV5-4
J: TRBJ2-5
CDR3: CASSFTGEETQYF

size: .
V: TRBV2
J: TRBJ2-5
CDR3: CASSRGLAEETQYF

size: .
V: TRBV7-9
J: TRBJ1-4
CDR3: CASSLTGSGNEKLFF

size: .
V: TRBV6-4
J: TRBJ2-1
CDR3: CASSDSAGRIYNEQFF

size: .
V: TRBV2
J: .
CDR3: CASMLDRGVDEQYF

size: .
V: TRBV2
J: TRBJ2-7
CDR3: CASIGTGIEQYF

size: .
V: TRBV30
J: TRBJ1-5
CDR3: CAWSIPGQGNQPQHF

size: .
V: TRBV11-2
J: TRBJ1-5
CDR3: CASSLGLEGQPQHF

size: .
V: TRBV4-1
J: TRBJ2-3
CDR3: CASSWGLSTDTQYF

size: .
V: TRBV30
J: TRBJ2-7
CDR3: CAWAGISYEQYF

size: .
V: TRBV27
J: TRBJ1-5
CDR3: CASSYYSNQPQHF

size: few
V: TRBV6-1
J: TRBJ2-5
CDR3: CASSRDRGETQYF

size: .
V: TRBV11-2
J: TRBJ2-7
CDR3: CASSPRTSSYEQYF

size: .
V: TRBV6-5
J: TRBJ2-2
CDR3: CASRPPQGSGELFF

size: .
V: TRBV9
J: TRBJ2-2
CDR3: CASNQGLNTGELFF

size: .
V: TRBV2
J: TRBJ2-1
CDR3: CASRRDRGSYNEQFF

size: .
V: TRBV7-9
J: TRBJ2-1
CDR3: CASSTAGENEQFF

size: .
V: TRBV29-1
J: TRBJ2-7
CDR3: CSVEGDIGYEQYF

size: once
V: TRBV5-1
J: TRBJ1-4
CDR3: CASSWTATNEKLFF

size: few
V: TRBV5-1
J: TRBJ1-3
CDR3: CASSLVSGPSSGNTIYF

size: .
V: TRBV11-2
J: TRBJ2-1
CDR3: CASLRDSTYNEQFF

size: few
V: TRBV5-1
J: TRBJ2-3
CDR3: CASSLGVREGDTQYF

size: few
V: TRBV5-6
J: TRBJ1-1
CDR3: CASSWGRTVNTEAFF

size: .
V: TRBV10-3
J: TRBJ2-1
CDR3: CAISGGDRAGGNNEQFF

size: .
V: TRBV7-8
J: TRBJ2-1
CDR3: CASSSGTSGGLYNEQFF

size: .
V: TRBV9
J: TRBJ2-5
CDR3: CASSSRTGVETQYF

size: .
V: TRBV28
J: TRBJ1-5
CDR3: CASSPTVSQPQHF

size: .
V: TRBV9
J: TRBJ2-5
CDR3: CASSVSLSETQYF

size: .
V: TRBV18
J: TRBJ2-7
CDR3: CASSPTSGRAWEQYF

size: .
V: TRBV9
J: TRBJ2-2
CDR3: CASSPWTSGGGELFF

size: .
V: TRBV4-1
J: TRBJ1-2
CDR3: CASSQDRAANYGYTF

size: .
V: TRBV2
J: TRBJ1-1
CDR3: CASSEGGRQNTEAFF

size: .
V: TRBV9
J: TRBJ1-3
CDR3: CASSPFSGNTIYF

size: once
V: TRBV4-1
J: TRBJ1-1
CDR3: CASSPAGRGDTEAFF

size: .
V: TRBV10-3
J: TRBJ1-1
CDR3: CAISAGAFF

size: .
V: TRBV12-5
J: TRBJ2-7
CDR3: CASGFPPGSYEQYF

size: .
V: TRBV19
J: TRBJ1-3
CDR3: CACGGTDLSGNTIYF

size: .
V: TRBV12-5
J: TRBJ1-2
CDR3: CASGLDLTGDSGYTF

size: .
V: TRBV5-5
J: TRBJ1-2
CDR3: CASSPQAGDYGYTF

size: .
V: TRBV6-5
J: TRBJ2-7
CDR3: CASRGGGLAIHEQYF